What follows describes a single T cell receptor (beta chain). Its antigen remains unknown. Terminally differentiated effector memory CD45RA+ cells were left out of the naive CD8 fraction, which was CD45RO-negative and positively selected for CCR7. The deep-level immunoSEQ assay was used. Sequenced by immunoSEQ multiplex PCR; TCRdb stores in-frame clones only, minus some. Of some 600,000 clones listed, about 95% are singletons. The data stem from a study of shared clonotypes between healthy human individuals. Study as a whole: CD4 naive and memory got three plates each, CD8 naive two, CD8 memory one. Overall study findings and caveats: Investigators expected sequencing depth to affect clonotype sharing among donors. Investigators collected only blood, and repertoires in tissues likely differ.

The TCR originated in a woman aged 25 to 39 in good health. Sequencing was done on a sample of naive CD8+ T cells sorted from blood.

CDR3 bases: TGTGCCAGTAGTATACAGGGCAGCTCCTACGAGCAGTACTTC. As protein: CASSIQGSSYEQYF. The chain joins TRBV19 to TRBJ2-5; a possible D gene is TRBD1 (5 bases). The J call may be in error: the DNA end matches TRBJ2-7 better. The CDR3 has 14 residues. Germline CDR1 is LNHDA and CDR2 is SQIVND (reference sequence).